This T cell receptor (beta chain) is drawn from a study of CD8 T cells in ankylosing spondylitis. Regarding the study as a whole: Reportedly, disease-linked clones are significantly enriched in ankylosing spondylitis patients' matched synovial fluid. Ankylosing spondylitis blood seemed to carry a telltale TCR beta motif made of under ten highly homologous variants.

The germline CDR1 and CDR2 sequences are MGHRA and YSYEKL. The CDR3 has 11 residues. V lost 1 base and J lost 17, with 9 bases in between. Concerning this clonotype itself: Its antigen is not known.

The authors made TCR beta libraries by quantitative 5'-RACE with molecular barcodes. TCRdb called the 5' RACE reads again in MiXCR, with one record for every CDR3 protein. The sample yields under 300,000 distinct CDR3 sequences, 9.5% to 12% seen once. This receptor was identified in a male donor with ankylosing spondylitis or in good health (not recorded which). The chain couples TRBV4-1 to TRBJ1-6; D not certain. Sequenced input: blood, either unsorted or a sorted T cell fraction (not recorded which). In DNA form, the CDR3 reads TGCGCCAGCAGCCAAGGGGCTTCATTCCACTTT. The encoded protein is CASSQGASFHF.